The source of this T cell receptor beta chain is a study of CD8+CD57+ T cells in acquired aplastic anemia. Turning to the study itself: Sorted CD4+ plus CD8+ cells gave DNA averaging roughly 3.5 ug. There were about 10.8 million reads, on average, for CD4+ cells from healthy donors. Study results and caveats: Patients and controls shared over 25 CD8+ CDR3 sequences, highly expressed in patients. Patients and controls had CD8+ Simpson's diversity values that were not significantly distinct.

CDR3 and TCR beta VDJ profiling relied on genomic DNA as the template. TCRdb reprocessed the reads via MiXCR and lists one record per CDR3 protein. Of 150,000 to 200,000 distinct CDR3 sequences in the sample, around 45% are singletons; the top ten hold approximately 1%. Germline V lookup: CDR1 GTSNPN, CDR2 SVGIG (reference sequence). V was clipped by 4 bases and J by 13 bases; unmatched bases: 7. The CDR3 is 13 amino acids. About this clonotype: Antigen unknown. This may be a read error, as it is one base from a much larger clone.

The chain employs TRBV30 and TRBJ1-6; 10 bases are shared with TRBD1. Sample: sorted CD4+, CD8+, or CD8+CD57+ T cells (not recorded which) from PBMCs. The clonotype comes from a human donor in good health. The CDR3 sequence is CAWMGDRGSPLHF. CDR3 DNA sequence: TGTGCCTGGATGGGGGACAGGGGCTCGCCCCTCCACTTT.